This paragraph covers one T cell receptor (beta chain) sequence. Its target antigen remains unknown. No base quality information exists; no much larger clone differs at one position. The CDR3 has 17 amino acids, counting the end cysteine and phenylalanine. Only CDR3 DNA is held: 51 bases, read in frame from base 1. CDR1 and CDR2 are read off the germline V gene as SGHVS and FQNEAQ. Ends trimmed: V by 5 bases, J by 0 bases; bases unmatched to a gene: 12. These data are taken from a study of T cell responses to AZD1222 COVID-19 vaccine (dated by TCRdb to the early 2020s). Regarding the study in general: TCR sequencing covered roughly 230 trial participants: around 210 given two doses of AZD1222 and 26 given two doses of MenACWY control vaccine. Trial participants were enrolled into age subgroups of 18-55, 56-69 and 70-plus years, which contained about 150, 28 and 57 TCR-sequenced participants, respectively. Study-level results and caveats: Most participants were white British and females outnumbered males, and the authors suggested that clonal diversity may have been underestimated. Conclusions about previously exposed vaccinees are limited because only five to seven AZD1222 recipients were SARS-CoV-2 seropositive at baseline. Spike-specific TCR breadth and depth rose significantly after two AZD1222 doses compared with day 0 and with MenACWY recipients. The 56-69-year group was small, and its depth increase did not reach significance, likely because of low power. Because no day 14 peak-response samples were available, repertoires were characterized only after the peak T cell response. The vaccine-associated CD4 TCRs covered the entire spike protein, and the dominant responses fell in regions 160-218 and 743-854. Reportedly, close to half of the unique spike-specific TCRs recognized epitopes lying outside the regions that are mutated in the B.1.351 and B.1.1.7 variants.

This specimen's time point label, interpreted: sample from adult after SARS-CoV-2 infection, after symptom onset. A couple of convalescent COVID-19 patients, sampled after symptom onset from adults with prior SARS-CoV-2 infection, were also TCR-sequenced for comparison. The CDR3 regions of human TCRbeta chains were analyzed by immunosequencing. The study's own analysis went as follows. TCRs in the repertoires were matched against a reference library of SARS-CoV-2-specific TCRs that had been generated with the MIRA antigen-specificity platform. Breadth was defined as the fraction of unique TCRs that were SARS-CoV-2-associated, and depth was defined as the fraction of total T cells that were SARS-CoV-2-associated. Using the MIRA data, each spike-specific TCR was mapped to the spike region that the TCR reacts to and placed in a CD4 or CD8 class. Log10-transformed breadth and depth values were compared by one-way ANOVA with Sidak's multiple comparisons tests. The source is immuneACCESS, and TCRdb retained only in-frame sequences with V and J called. Part of the clones is not carried over; for the studies checked, unresolved V genes explain less than half of this, and the remainder is unexplained. D and trimming were read from the DNA, whereas the V and J calls and clone size are those reported in that table. In all, the sample holds around 140,000 clones, and about 92% of those were seen once. Jointly, the top ten make up less than 15% of the sample.

The source was peripheral blood, collected after recovery from COVID-19. The sequence was collected from an adult who had recovered from COVID-19. The rearranged segments are TRBV7-8 and TRBJ2-7; TRBD1 agrees with 8 junctional bases. The nucleotide sequence is given as TGTGCCAGCAGCGTCTTGCCCGTAGGACAGGGCTCCTACGAGCAGTACTTC. This gives the protein CASSVLPVGQGSYEQYF.